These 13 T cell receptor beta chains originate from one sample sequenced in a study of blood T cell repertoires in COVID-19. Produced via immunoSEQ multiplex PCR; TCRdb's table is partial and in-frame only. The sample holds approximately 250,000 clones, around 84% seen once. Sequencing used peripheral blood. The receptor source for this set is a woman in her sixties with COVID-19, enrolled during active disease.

CDR3 region: CASSLGTGFGYTF. CDR3 DNA sequence: TGCGCCAGCAGCTTGGGCACAGGGTTCGGCTACACCTTC. The gene calls are TRBV5-1 and TRBJ1-2, with D possibly being TRBD1 (6 bases). Germline loops: CDR1 SGHRS, CDR2 YFSETQ. V was cut by 0 bases and J by 8 bases, with 11 bases left in between. This CDR3 is 13 amino acids long. Filled out from reference TRBV5-1 and TRBJ1-2, the complete variable domain reads KAGVTQTPRYLIKTRGQQVTLSCSPISGHRSVSWYQQTPGQGLQFLFEYFSETQRNKGNFPGRFSGRQFSNSRSEMNVSTLELGDSALYLCASSLGTGFGYTFGSGTRLTVV.

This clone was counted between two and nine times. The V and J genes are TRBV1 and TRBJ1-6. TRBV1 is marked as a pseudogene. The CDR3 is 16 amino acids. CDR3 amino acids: CTSSQAGWRGYSPLHF. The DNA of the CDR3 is TGCACCAGCAGCCAAGCGGGGTGGAGGGGTTATTCACCCCTCCACTTT.

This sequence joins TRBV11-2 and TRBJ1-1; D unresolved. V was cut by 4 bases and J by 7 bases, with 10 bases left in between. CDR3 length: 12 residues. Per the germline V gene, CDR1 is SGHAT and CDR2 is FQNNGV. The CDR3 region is CASSYIRSEAFF. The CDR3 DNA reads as TGTGCCAGCAGCTATATTCGTAGTGAAGCTTTCTTT.

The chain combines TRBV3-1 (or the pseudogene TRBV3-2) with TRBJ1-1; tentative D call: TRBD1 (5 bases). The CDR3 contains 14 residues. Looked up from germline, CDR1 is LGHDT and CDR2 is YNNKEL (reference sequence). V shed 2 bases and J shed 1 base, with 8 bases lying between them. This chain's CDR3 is CASSQMTENTEAFF. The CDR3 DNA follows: TGTGCCAGCAGCCAAATGACAGAGAACACTGAAGCTTTCTTT.

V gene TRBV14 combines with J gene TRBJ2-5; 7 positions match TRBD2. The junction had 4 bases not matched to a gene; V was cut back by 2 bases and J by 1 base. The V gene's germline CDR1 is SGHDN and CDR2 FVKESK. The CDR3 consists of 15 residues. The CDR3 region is CASSQTGTIQETQYF. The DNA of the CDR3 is TGTGCCAGCAGCCAAACCGGGACTATCCAAGAGACCCAGTACTTC.

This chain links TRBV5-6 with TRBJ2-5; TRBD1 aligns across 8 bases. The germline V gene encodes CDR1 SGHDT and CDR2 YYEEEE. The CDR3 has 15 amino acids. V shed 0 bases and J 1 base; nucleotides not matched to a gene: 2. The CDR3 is CASSLGGTGQETQYF. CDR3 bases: TGTGCCAGCAGCTTGGGTGGGACAGGCCAAGAGACCCAGTACTTC.

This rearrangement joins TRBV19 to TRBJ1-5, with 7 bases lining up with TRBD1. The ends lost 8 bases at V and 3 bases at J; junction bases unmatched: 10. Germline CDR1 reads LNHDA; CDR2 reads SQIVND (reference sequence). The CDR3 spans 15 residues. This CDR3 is CASCSGQIYNQPQHF. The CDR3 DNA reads TGTGCCAGTTGCTCGGGACAGATATACAATCAGCCCCAGCATTTT. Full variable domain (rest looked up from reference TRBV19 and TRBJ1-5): DGGITQSPKYLFRKEGQNVTLSCEQNLNHDAMYWYRQDPGQGLRLIYYSQIVNDFQKGDIAEGYSVSREKKESFPLTVTSAQKNPTAFYLCASCSGQIYNQPQHFGDGTRLSIL.

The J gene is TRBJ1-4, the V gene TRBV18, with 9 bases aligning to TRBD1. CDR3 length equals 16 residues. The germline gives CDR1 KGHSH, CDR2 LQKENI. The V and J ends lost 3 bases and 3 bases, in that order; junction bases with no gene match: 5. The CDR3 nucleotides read TGTGCCAGCTCACCGGACAGGGGTTTAGCTAATGAAAAACTGTTTTTT. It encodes CASSPDRGLANEKLFF.

CDR3 sequence (DNA): TGTGCCAGCAGCAAGACAAGTACCTACGAGCAGTACTTC. It codes for CASSKTSTYEQYF. This chain connects TRBV7-9 to TRBJ2-7, with D uncertain. Trimming pared 5 bases from V and 2 bases from J, leaving 10 bases between. Germline assignment: CDR1 SEHNR and CDR2 FQNEAQ (reference sequence). The CDR3 consists of 13 residues. Using reference TRBV7-9 and TRBJ2-7 for the parts outside the CDR3, the full variable domain is DTGVSQNPRHKITKRGQNVTFRCDPISEHNRLYWYRQTLGQGPEFLTYFQNEAQLEKSRLLSDRFSAERPKGSFSTLEIQRTEQGDSAMYLCASSKTSTYEQYFGPGTRLTVT.

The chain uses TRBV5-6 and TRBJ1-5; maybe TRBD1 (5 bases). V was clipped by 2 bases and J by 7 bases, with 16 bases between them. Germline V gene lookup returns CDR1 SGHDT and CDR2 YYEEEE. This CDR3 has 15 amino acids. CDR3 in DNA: TGTGCCAGCAGCTTTTCGTCGACAGCGGGGCAGCCCCAGCATTTT. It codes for CASSFSSTAGQPQHF.

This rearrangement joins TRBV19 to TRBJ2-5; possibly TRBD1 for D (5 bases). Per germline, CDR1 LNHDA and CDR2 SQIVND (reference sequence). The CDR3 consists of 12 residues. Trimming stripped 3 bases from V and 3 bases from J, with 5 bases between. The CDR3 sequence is CASSMTEETQYF. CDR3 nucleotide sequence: TGTGCCAGTAGTATGACAGAAGAGACCCAGTACTTC.

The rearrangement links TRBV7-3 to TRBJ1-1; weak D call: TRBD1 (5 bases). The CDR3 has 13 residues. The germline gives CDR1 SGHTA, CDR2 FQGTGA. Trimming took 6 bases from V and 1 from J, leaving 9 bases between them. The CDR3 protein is CASRRQPNTEAFF. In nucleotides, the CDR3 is TGTGCCAGCAGACGACAGCCGAACACTGAAGCTTTCTTT.

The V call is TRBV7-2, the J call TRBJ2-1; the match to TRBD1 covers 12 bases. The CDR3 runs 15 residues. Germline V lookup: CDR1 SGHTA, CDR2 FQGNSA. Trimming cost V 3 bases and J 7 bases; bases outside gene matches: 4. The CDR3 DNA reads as TGTGCCAGCAGCTTGGGACAGGGGGCTCGGAATGAGCAGTTCTTC. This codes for CASSLGQGARNEQFF.